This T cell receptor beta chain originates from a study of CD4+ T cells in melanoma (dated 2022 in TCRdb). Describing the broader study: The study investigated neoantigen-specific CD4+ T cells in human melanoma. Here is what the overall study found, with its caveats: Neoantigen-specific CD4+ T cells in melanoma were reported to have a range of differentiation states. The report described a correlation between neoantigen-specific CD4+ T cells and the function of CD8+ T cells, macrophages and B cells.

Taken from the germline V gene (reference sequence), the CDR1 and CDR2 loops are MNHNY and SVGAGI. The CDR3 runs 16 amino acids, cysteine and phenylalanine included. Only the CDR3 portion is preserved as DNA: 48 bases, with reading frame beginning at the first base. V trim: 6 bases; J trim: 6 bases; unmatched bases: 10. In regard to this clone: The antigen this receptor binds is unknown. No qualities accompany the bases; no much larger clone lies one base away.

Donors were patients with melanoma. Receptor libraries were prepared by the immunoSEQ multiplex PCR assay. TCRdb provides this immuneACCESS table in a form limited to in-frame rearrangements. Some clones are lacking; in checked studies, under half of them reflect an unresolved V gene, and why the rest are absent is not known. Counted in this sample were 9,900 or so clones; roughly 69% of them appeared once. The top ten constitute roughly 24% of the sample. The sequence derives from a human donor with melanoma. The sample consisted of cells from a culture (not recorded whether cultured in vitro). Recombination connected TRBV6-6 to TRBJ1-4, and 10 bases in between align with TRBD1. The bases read TGTGCCAGCAGCCTGGACAGGGGGTTGACTGATGAAAAACTGTTTTTT. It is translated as CASSLDRGLTDEKLFF.